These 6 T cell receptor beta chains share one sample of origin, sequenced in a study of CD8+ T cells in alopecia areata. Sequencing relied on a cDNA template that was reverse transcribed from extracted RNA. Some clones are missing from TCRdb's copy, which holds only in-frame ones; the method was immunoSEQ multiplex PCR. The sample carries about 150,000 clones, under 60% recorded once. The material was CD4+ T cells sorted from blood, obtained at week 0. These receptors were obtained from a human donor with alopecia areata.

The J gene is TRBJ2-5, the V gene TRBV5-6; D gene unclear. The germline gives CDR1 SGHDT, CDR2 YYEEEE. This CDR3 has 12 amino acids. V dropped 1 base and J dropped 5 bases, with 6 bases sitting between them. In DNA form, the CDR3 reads TGTGCCAGCAGCTTGAACCGGGAGACCCAGTACTTC. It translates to CASSLNRETQYF.

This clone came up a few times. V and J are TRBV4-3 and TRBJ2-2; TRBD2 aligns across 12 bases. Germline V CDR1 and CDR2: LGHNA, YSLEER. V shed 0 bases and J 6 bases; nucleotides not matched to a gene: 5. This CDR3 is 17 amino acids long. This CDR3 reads CASSQDGLAGYAGELFF. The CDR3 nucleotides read TGCGCCAGCAGCCAAGATGGACTAGCGGGGTACGCCGGGGAGCTGTTTTTT.

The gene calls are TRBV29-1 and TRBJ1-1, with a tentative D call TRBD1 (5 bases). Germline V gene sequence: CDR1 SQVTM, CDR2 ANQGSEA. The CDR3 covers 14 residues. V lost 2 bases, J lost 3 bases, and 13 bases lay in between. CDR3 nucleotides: TGCAGCGTTGAAAGCGGGGCCGGGGACACTGAAGCTTTCTTT. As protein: CSVESGAGDTEAFF.

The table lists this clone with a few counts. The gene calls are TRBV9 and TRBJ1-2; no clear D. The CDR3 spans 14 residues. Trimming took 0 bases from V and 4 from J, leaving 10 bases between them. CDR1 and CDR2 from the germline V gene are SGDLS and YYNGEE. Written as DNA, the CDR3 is TGTGCCAGCAGCGTAGCTACGTCAATCTATGGCTACACCTTC. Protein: CASSVATSIYGYTF.

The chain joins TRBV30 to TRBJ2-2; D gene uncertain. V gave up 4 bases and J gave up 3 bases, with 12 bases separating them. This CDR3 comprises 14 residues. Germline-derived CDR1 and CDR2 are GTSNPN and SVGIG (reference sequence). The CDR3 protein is CAWTRRHDTGELFF. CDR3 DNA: TGTGCCTGGACCCGTCGGCATGACACCGGGGAGCTGTTTTTT.

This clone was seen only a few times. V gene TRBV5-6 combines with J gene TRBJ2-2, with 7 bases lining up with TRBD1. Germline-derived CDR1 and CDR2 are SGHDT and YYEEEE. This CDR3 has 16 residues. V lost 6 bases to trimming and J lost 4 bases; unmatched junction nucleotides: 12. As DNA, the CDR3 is TGTGCCAGCAATTATGAAGGGACAGTTCTCACCGGGGAGCTGTTTTTT. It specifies CASNYEGTVLTGELFF.